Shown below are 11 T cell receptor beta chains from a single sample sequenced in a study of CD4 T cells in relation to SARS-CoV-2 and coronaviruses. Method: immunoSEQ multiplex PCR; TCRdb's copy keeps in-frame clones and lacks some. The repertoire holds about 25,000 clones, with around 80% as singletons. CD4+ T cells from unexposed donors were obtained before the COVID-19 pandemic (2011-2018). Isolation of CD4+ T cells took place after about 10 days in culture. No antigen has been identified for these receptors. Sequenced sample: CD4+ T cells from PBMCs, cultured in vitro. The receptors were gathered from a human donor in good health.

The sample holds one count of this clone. CDR3 loop: CASSIQGGRRSNQPQHF. CDR3 coding DNA: TGTGCCAGTAGTATCCAGGGGGGCAGGCGGAGCAATCAGCCCCAGCATTTT. The gene calls are TRBV19 and TRBJ1-5, with 7 nucleotides matching TRBD1. The V gene end was trimmed by 3 bases and the J gene end by 1 base; junction bases not matched to a gene: 9. Germline values: CDR1 LNHDA, CDR2 SQIVND (reference sequence). This CDR3 contains 17 residues. Full variable domain (outside the CDR3, taken from reference TRBV19 and TRBJ1-5): DGGITQSPKYLFRKEGQNVTLSCEQNLNHDAMYWYRQDPGQGLRLIYYSQIVNDFQKGDIAEGYSVSREKKESFPLTVTSAQKNPTAFYLCASSIQGGRRSNQPQHFGDGTRLSIL.

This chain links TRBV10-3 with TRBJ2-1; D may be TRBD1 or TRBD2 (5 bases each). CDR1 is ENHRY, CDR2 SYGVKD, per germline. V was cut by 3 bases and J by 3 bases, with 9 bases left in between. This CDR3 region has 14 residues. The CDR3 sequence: CAISDGDRYNEQFF. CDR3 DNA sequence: TGTGCCATCAGTGATGGGGACCGCTACAATGAGCAGTTCTTC.

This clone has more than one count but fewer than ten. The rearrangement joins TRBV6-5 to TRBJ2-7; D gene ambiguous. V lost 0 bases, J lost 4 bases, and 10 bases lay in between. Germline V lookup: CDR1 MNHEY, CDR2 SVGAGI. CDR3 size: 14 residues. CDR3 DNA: TGTGCCAGCAGTTACTCGACTTCAAGTTACGAGCAGTACTTC. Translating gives CASSYSTSSYEQYF.

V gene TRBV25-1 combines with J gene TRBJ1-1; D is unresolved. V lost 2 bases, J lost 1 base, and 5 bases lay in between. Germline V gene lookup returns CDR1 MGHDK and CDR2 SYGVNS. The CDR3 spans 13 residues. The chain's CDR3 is CASSEEGNTEAFF. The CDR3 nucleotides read TGTGCCAGCAGTGAAGAGGGGAACACTGAAGCTTTCTTT. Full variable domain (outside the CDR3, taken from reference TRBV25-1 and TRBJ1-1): EADIYQTPRYLVIGTGKKITLECSQTMGHDKMYWYQQDPGMELHLIHYSYGVNSTEKGDLSSESTVSRIRTEHFPLTLESARPSHTSQYLCASSEEGNTEAFFGQGTRLTVV.

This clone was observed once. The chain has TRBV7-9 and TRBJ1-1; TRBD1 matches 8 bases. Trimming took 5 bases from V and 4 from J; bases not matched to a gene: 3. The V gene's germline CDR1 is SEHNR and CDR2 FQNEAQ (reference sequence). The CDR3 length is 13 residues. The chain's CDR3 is CASSGTGGTEAFF. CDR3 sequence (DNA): TGTGCCAGCAGCGGAACAGGGGGCACTGAAGCTTTCTTT.

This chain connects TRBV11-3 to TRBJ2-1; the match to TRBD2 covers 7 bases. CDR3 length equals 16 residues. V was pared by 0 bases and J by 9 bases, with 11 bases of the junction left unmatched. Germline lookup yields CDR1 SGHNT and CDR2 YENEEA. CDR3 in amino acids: CASSLDGASGGGEQFF. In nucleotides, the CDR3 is TGTGCCAGCAGCTTAGATGGGGCTAGCGGCGGAGGTGAGCAGTTCTTC.

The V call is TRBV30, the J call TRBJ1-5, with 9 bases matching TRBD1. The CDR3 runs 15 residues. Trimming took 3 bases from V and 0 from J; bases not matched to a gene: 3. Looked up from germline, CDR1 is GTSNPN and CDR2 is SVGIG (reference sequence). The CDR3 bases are TGTGCCTGGAGGTCACAGGGGGCTAGCAATCAGCCCCAGCATTTT. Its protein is CAWRSQGASNQPQHF.

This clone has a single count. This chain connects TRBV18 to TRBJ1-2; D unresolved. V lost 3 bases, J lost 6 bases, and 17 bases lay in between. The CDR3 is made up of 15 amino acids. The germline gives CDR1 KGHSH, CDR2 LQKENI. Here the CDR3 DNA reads TGTGCCAGCTCACCTAACCCCAGTCCAGACCATGGCTACACCTTC. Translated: CASSPNPSPDHGYTF.

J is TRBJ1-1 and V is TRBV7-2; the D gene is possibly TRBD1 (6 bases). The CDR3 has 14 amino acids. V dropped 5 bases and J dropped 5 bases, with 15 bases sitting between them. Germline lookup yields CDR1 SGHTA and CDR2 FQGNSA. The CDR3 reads CASSRGGAETEAFF. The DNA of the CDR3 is TGTGCCAGCAGCCGCGGGGGGGCGGAAACTGAAGCTTTCTTT.

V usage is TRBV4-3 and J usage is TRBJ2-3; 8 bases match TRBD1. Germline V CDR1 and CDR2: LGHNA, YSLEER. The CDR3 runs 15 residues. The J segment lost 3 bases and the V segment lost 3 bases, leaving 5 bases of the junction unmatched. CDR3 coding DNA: TGCGCCAGCAGCCACAGACAGGGGCCAACAGATACGCAGTATTTT. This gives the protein CASSHRQGPTDTQYF.

The CDR3 spells CASSFSLGGSYEQYF. CDR3 nucleotide sequence: TGTGCCAGCAGTTTCTCCCTAGGGGGCTCCTACGAGCAGTACTTC. This chain connects TRBV27 to TRBJ2-7; possible D gene TRBD1, 6 bases. The CDR3 spans 15 residues. With 3 bases removed from V and 0 bases from J, the gap between germline ends came to 12 bases. Germline V gene sequence: CDR1 MNHEY, CDR2 SMNVEV (reference sequence).